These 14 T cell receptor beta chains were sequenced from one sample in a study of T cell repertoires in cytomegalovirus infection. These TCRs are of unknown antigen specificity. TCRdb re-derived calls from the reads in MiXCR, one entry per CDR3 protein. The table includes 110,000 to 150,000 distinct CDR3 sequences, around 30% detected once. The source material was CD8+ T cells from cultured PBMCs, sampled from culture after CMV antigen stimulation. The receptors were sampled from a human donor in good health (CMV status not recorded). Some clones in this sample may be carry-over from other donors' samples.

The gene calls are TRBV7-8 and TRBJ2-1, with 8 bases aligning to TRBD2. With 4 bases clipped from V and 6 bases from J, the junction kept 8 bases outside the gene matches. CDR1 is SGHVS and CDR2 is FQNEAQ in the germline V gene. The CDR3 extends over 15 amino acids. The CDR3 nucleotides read TGTGCCAGCAGCTCTCTAGCGGGCCCCGTCAATGAGCAGTTCTTC. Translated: CASSSLAGPVNEQFF.

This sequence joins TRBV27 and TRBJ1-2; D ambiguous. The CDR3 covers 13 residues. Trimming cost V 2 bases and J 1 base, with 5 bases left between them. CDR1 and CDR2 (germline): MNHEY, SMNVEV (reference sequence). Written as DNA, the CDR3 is TGTGCCAGCAGTTTAACGGTTAACTATGGCTACACCTTC. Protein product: CASSLTVNYGYTF.

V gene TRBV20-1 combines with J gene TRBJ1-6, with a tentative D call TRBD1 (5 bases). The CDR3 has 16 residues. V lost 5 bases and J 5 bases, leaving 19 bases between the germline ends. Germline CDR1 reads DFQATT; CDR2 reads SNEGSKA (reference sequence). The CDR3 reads CSAHGTLLGHNSPLHF. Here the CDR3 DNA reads TGCAGTGCTCACGGGACCCTTCTGGGTCATAATTCACCCCTCCACTTT.

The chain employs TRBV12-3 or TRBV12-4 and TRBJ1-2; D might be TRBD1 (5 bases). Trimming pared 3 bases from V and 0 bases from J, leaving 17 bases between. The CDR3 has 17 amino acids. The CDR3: CASSFGGDGRANYGYTF. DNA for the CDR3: TGTGCCAGCAGTTTCGGGGGGGATGGCAGGGCTAACTATGGCTACACCTTC.

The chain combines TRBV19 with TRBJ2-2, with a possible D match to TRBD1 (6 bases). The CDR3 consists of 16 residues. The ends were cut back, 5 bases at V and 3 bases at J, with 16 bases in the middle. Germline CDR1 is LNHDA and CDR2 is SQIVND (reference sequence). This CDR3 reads CASSAPGHSYTGELFF. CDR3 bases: TGTGCCAGTAGTGCCCCGGGACACAGTTACACCGGGGAGCTGTTTTTT.

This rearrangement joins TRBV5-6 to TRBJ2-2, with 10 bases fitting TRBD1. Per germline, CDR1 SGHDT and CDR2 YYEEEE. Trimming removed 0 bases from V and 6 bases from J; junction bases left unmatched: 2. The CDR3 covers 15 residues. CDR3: CASSLGQGAAGELFF. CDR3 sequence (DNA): TGTGCCAGCAGCTTGGGACAGGGGGCGGCCGGGGAGCTGTTTTTT.

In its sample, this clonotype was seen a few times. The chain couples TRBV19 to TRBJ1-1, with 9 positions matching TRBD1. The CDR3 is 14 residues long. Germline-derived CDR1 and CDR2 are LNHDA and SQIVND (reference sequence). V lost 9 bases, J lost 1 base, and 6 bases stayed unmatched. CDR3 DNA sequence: TGTGCCAGCCTTGGGGGACAGGGGAACACTGAAGCTTTCTTT. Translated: CASLGGQGNTEAFF.

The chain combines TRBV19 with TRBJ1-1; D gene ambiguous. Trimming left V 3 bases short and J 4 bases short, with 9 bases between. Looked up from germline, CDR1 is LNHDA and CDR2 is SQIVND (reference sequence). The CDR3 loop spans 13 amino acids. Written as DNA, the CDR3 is TGTGCCAGTAGTATTAGGTTGGGCACTGAAGCTTTCTTT. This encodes CASSIRLGTEAFF.

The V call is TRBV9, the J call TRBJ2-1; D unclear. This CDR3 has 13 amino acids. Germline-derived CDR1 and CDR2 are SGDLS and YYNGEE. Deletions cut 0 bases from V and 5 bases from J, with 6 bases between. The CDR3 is CASSVGQNNEQFF. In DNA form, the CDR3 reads TGTGCCAGCAGCGTAGGTCAGAACAATGAGCAGTTCTTC. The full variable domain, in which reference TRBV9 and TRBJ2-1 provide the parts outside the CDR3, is DSGVTQTPKHLITATGQRVTLRCSPRSGDLSVYWYQQSLDQGLQFLIQYYNGEERAKGNILERFSAQQFPDLHSELNLSSLELGDSALYFCASSVGQNNEQFFGPGTRLTVL.

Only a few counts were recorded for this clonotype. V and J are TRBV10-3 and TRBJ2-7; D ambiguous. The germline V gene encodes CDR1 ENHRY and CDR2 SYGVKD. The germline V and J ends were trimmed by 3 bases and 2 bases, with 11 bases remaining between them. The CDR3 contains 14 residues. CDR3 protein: CAISDDVAAYEQYF. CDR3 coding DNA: TGTGCCATCAGTGATGACGTCGCGGCCTACGAGCAGTACTTC.

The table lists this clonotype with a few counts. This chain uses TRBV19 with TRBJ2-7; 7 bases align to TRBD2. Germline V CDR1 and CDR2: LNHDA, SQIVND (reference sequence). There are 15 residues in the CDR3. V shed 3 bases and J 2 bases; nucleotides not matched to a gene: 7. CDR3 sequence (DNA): TGTGCCAGTAGTATGGGGACGGGGGGAGCCTACGAGCAGTACTTC. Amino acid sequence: CASSMGTGGAYEQYF.

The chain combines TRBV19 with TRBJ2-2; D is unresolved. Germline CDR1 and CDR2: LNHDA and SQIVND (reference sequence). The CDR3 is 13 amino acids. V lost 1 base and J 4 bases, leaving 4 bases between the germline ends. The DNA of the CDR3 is TGTGCCAGTAGTATAGCCAGCACCGGGGAGCTGTTTTTT. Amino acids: CASSIASTGELFF.

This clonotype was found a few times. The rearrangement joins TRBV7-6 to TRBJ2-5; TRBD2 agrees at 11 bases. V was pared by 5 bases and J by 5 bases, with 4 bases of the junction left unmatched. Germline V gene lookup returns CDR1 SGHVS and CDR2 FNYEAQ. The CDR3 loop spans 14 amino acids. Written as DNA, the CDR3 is TGTGCCAGCAGCCCGACTAGCGGGGAGGAGACCCAGTACTTC. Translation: CASSPTSGEETQYF.

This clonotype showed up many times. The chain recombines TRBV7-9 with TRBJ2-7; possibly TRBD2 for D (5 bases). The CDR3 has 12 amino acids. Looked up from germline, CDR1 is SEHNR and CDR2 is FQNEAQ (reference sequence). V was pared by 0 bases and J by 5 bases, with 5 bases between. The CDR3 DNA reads TGTGCCAGCAGCTTAGCGCGGGACGAGCAGTACTTC. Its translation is CASSLARDEQYF. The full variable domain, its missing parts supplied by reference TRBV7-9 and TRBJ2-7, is DTGVSQNPRHKITKRGQNVTFRCDPISEHNRLYWYRQTLGQGPEFLTYFQNEAQLEKSRLLSDRFSAERPKGSFSTLEIQRTEQGDSAMYLCASSLARDEQYFGPGTRLTVT.